Reported below is one T cell receptor beta chain. This sample is drawn from a study of T-cell reconstitution after alpha-beta-depleted transplantation in children. Unique molecular identifiers were built into the TCRbeta library. TCRdb analysed the PCR reads with MiXCR anew, one entry per CDR3 protein. Here the sample spans some 340,000 distinct CDR3 sequences, under 13% being singletons. CDR1 and CDR2 (germline): LNHNV, YYDKDF (reference sequence). The V end lost 9 bases, the J end lost 5 bases, and 14 bases lay between the germline ends. This CDR3 is 13 amino acids long. J is TRBJ1-3 and V is TRBV15; D possibly corresponds to TRBD1 (6 bases). The sequence derives from a human donor who donated a stem cell graft to a child with acute lymphoblastic leukemia. The sequencing used PBMCs from the stem cell graft donor, collected from the stem cell graft. The CDR3 DNA sequence: TGTGCCACTTCGGCACAGGGACGAAACACCATATATTTT. This encodes CATSAQGRNTIYF.